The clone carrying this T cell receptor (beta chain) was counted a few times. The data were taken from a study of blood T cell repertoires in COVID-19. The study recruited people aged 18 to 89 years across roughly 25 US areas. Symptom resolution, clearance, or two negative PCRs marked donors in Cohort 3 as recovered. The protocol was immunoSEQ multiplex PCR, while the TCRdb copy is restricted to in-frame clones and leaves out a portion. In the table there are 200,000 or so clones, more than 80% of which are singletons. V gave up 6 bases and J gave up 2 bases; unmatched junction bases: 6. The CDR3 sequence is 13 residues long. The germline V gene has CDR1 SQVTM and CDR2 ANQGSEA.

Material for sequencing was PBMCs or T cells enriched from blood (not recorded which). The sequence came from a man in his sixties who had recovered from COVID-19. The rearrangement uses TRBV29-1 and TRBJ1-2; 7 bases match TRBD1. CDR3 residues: CSVETGFNYGYTF. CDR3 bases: TGCAGCGTGGAGACAGGGTTCAACTATGGCTACACCTTC.